Listed below are T cell receptor beta chains from one sample, sequenced in a study of radiotherapy plus CTLA-4 blockade in lung cancer. TCRdb's table, derived via immunoSEQ multiplex PCR, lists solely in-frame clones and lacks some. In the table there are approximately 80,000 clones, roughly 74% of which are singletons. The material was peripheral blood, obtained from a patient treated with radiotherapy plus ipilimumab. These receptor sequences come from a human donor with non-small cell lung cancer whose response to radiotherapy plus ipilimumab could not be evaluated. Each CDR3 is given with its conserved first and last residue. The D gene is left open where the match is weak. Rows give clone size only sometimes, using once, few, many, or a class for an expanded clone.

j_call | d_call | clone_size | cdr3_length | v_call | cdr3_aa | cdr3_nt
TRBJ2-3 | - | - | 16 | TRBV28 | CASSPRAGSSTDTQYF | TGTGCCAGCAGTCCCCGGGCGGGCTCTAGCACAGATACGCAGTATTTT
TRBJ1-2 | TRBD1 | - | 14 | TRBV19 | CASRSGQGNYGYTF | TGTGCCAGTAGGTCGGGACAGGGAAACTATGGCTACACCTTC
TRBJ1-1 | - | - | 15 | TRBV5-1 | CASSLSGVEDTEAFF | TGCGCCAGCAGTTTATCAGGGGTAGAGGACACTGAAGCTTTCTTT
TRBJ1-2 | - | - | 13 | TRBV7-9 | CASSPGGGSGYTF | TGTGCCAGCAGCCCGGGGGGGGGCTCTGGCTACACCTTC
TRBJ1-1 | - | once | 12 | TRBV5-1 | CASRRGDTEAFF | TGCGCCAGCAGACGGGGGGACACTGAAGCTTTCTTT
TRBJ1-1 | - | - | 14 | TRBV21-1 | CARGTWQGKVEAFF | TGTGCCAGAGGGACGTGGCAGGGGAAAGTTGAAGCTTTCTTT
TRBJ1-5 | TRBD1 | - | 19 | TRBV30 | CAWSAAPRQGVLSNQPQHF | TGTGCCTGGAGTGCCGCCCCAAGACAGGGCGTTTTGAGCAATCAGCCCCAGCATTTT
TRBJ2-7 | TRBD2 | - | 17 | TRBV7-2 | CASSLRGRGLGYREQYF | TGTGCCAGCAGCTTAAGGGGCCGGGGACTAGGGTACCGCGAGCAGTACTTC
TRBJ2-7 | - | few | 11 | TRBV6-5 | CASSEVRGQYF | TGTGCCAGCAGTGAAGTAAGGGGGCAGTACTTC
TRBJ2-7 | TRBD1 | few | 14 | TRBV18 | CASSLQGAVDEQYF | TGTGCCAGCTCCTTACAGGGGGCGGTGGACGAGCAGTACTTC
TRBJ1-2 | - | - | 14 | TRBV6-5 | CASSYSARGDGYTF | TGTGCCAGCAGTTACTCGGCCAGAGGAGATGGCTACACCTTC
TRBJ2-7 | TRBD2 | few | 13 | TRBV5-3 | CARKAGGPFEQYF | TGTGCCAGAAAAGCGGGGGGGCCCTTCGAGCAGTACTTC
TRBJ2-3 | TRBD2 | - | 18 | TRBV27 | CASTPWWTSGRSTDTQYF | TGTGCCAGCACCCCATGGTGGACTAGCGGGAGATCGACAGATACGCAGTATTTT
TRBJ2-1 | TRBD1 | - | 13 | TRBV2 | CASGRQGWNEQFF | TGTGCCAGCGGCCGACAGGGGTGGAATGAGCAGTTCTTC
TRBJ2-7 | - | - | 11 | TRBV27 | CASSSSYEQYF | TGTGCCAGCAGTTCATCCTACGAGCAGTACTTC
TRBJ2-2 | - | - | 17 | TRBV7-8 | CASSLTSGTGHTGELFF | TGTGCCAGCAGCTTAACTAGCGGGACAGGGCACACCGGGGAGCTGTTTTTT
TRBJ2-1 | TRBD2 | - | 15 | TRBV9 | CASSAGGSSYNEQFF | TGTGCCAGCAGCGCGGGAGGGAGCTCCTACAATGAGCAGTTCTTC
TRBJ2-3 | - | - | 15 | TRBV12-5 | CASGFWVGGTDTQYF | TGTGCTAGTGGTTTCTGGGTGGGAGGCACAGATACGCAGTATTTT
TRBJ2-2 | TRBD2 | - | 18 | TRBV28 | CASSTGLAGGPNTGELFF | TGTGCCAGCAGTACGGGACTAGCGGGGGGCCCGAACACCGGGGAGCTGTTTTTT
TRBJ2-6 | - | once | 16 | TRBV4-2 | CASSSPGDPGANVLTF | TGTGCCAGCAGCTCCCCAGGGGACCCTGGGGCCAACGTCCTGACTTTC
TRBJ2-7 | TRBD2 | - | 14 | TRBV10-3 | CAISDGGGGYEQYF | TGTGCCATCAGTGATGGCGGGGGAGGCTACGAGCAGTACTTC
TRBJ2-2 | TRBD1 | - | 20 | TRBV28 | CASSFFTPITGQRNTGELFF | TGTGCCAGCAGTTTTTTTACCCCCATTACGGGACAGCGGAACACCGGGGAGCTGTTTTTT
TRBJ2-3 | TRBD1 | - | 14 | TRBV19 | CASQQGAGTDTQYF | TGTGCCAGTCAACAGGGGGCTGGGACAGATACGCAGTATTTT
TRBJ2-5 | TRBD2 | - | 18 | TRBV4-2 | CASSQESPSGSYQETQYF | TGTGCCAGCAGCCAAGAAAGCCCTAGCGGGAGCTACCAAGAGACCCAGTACTTC
TRBJ1-1 | TRBD1 | - | 15 | TRBV12-5 | CASGLVTQGVAEAFF | TGTGCTAGTGGTTTGGTGACCCAGGGGGTCGCTGAAGCTTTCTTT
TRBJ2-1 | TRBD2 | - | 21 | TRBV2 | CASSETNPGTSGILSYNEQFF | TGTGCCAGCAGTGAAACCAACCCCGGGACTAGCGGGATTCTTAGCTACAATGAGCAGTTCTTC
TRBJ2-3 | TRBD1 | - | 15 | TRBV5-1 | CASSLRTTGADTQYF | TGCGCCAGCAGCTTAAGGACCACAGGGGCAGATACGCAGTATTTT
TRBJ1-4 | TRBD1 | - | 13 | TRBV30 | CACQGATNEKLFF | TGTGCCTGTCAGGGGGCAACTAATGAAAAACTGTTTTTT
TRBJ2-5 | TRBD2 | - | 14 | TRBV11-3 | CASSRAGGGETQYF | TGTGCCAGCTCGCGAGCGGGAGGGGGGGAGACCCAGTACTTC
TRBJ2-7 | TRBD1 | once | 17 | TRBV11-2 | CASSLRQLAGGRYEQYF | TGTGCCAGCAGCTTACGACAACTGGCAGGGGGCCGGTACGAGCAGTACTTC
TRBJ1-1 | - | - | 18 | TRBV30 | CAWSVSGGRSQMNTEAFF | TGTGCCTGGAGTGTGTCCGGGGGGAGATCCCAAATGAACACTGAAGCTTTCTTT
TRBJ2-3 | - | - | 17 | TRBV7-3 | CASSPSDFGPSTDTQYF | TGTGCCAGCAGCCCCTCGGACTTCGGACCTAGCACAGATACGCAGTATTTT
TRBJ2-3 | - | - | 12 | TRBV11-2 | CASSLSPGTQYF | TGTGCCAGCAGCTTATCTCCGGGTACGCAGTATTTT
TRBJ1-1 | - | - | 12 | TRBV7-9 | CASRGGGSEAFF | TGTGCCAGCAGGGGAGGGGGAAGTGAAGCTTTCTTT
TRBJ2-1 | - | - | 18 | TRBV7-4 | CASSSGTPPFTFVNEQFF | TGTGCCAGCAGCTCCGGGACTCCCCCGTTTACTTTTGTCAATGAGCAGTTCTTC
TRBJ1-5 | TRBD1 | - | 16 | TRBV15 | CATSRAWTGISKPQHF | TGTGCCACCAGCAGAGCCTGGACAGGGATCAGTAAGCCCCAGCATTTT
TRBJ2-5 | TRBD2 | - | 17 | TRBV11-2 | CASSWAPRGGAQETQYF | TGTGCCAGCAGCTGGGCCCCTCGCGGGGGGGCCCAAGAGACCCAGTACTTC
TRBJ2-1 | TRBD2 | few | 18 | TRBV19 | CASSLGLGLAGNSLEQFF | TGTGCCAGTAGTTTGGGATTGGGACTAGCGGGAAACTCCCTTGAGCAGTTCTTC
TRBJ1-4 | TRBD1 | - | 12 | TRBV10-3 | CAIGDRDEKLFF | TGTGCCATCGGGGACAGGGATGAAAAACTGTTTTTT
TRBJ1-1 | - | - | 14 | TRBV28 | CASSRTALNTEAFF | TGTGCCAGCAGTCGGACAGCATTGAACACTGAAGCTTTCTTT
TRBJ2-3 | TRBD2 | - | 15 | TRBV13 | CASSPGTRGTDTQYF | TGTGCCAGCAGCCCCGGGACTAGAGGCACAGATACGCAGTATTTT
TRBJ2-7 | TRBD1 | few | 12 | TRBV5-1 | CASPGQSGEQYF | TGCGCCAGCCCGGGACAGTCGGGGGAGCAGTACTTC
TRBJ2-7 | TRBD1 | few | 14 | TRBV5-1 | CASSPTGVGYEQYF | TGCGCCAGCAGTCCGACAGGGGTGGGCTACGAGCAGTACTTC
TRBJ1-2 | - | few | 14 | TRBV7-2 | CASSLGEGLYGYTF | TGTGCCAGCAGCCTCGGGGAGGGTCTCTATGGCTACACCTTC
TRBJ1-1 | TRBD1 | few | 15 | TRBV7-9 | CASSLMAGGQTEAFF | TGTGCCAGCAGCTTAATGGCAGGGGGCCAGACTGAAGCTTTCTTT
TRBJ2-7 | - | - | 15 | TRBV2 | CASGSRGLSSYEQYF | TGTGCCAGCGGGTCAAGGGGACTCAGCTCCTACGAGCAGTACTTC
TRBJ1-1 | TRBD1 | - | 15 | TRBV11-3 | CASSLRSGGNTEAFF | TGTGCCAGCAGCTTAAGATCAGGGGGGAACACTGAAGCTTTCTTT
TRBJ1-2 | - | - | 13 | TRBV7-6 | CASSLGRNYGYTF | TGTGCCAGCAGCTTAGGGAGGAACTATGGCTACACCTTC
TRBJ2-3 | - | once | 17 | TRBV4-1 | CASSRPRDIWLSDTQYF | TGCGCCAGCAGCCGCCCTCGGGACATTTGGTTGTCAGATACGCAGTATTTT
TRBJ1-2 | - | few | 15 | TRBV4-1 | CASSPSTGTNYGYTF | TGTGCCAGCAGCCCCTCCACAGGGACAAACTATGGCTACACCTTC
TRBJ2-7 | - | few | 14 | TRBV10-3 | CATGLTGYSYEQYF | TGTGCCACCGGTTTGACGGGATACTCCTACGAGCAGTACTTC
TRBJ2-5 | TRBD2 | once | 15 | TRBV5-6 | CASSRGGRAGETQYF | TGTGCCAGCAGCCGGGGAGGGAGGGCGGGAGAGACCCAGTACTTC
TRBJ2-6 | - | - | 14 | TRBV2 | CASSGSSGANVLTF | TGTGCCAGCAGTGGGAGCTCTGGGGCCAACGTCCTGACTTTC
TRBJ2-6 | - | - | 15 | TRBV15 | CAARDRLSGANVLTF | TGTGCCGCGAGAGACAGGCTCTCTGGGGCCAACGTCCTGACTTTC